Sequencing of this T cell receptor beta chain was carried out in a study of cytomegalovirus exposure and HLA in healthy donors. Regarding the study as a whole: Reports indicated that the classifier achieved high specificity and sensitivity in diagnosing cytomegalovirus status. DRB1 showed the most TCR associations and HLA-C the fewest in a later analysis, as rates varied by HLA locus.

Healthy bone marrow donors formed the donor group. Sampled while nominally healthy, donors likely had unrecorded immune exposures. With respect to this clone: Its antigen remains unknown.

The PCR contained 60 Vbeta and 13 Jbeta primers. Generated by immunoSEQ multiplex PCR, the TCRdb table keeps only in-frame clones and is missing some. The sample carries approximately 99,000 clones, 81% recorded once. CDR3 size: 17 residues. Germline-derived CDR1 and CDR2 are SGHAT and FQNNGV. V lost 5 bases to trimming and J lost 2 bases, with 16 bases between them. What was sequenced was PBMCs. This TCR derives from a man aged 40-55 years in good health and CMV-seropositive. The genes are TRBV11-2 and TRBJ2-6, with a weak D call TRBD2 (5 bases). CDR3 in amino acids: CASSPLLGGAGANVLTF. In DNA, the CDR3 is TGTGCCAGCAGCCCTTTGCTTGGAGGTGCTGGGGCCAACGTCCTGACTTTC. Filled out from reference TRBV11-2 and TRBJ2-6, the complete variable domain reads EAGVAQSPRYKIIEKRQSVAFWCNPISGHATLYWYQQILGQGPKLLIQFQNNGVVDDSQLPKDRFSAERLKGVDSTLKIQPAKLEDSAVYLCASSPLLGGAGANVLTFGAGSRLTVL.